This T cell receptor beta chain was captured by sequencing in a study of cytotoxic CD8 clonotypes in ibrutinib-treated CLL. Sequencing used immunoSEQ multiplex PCR; TCRdb keeps in-frame clones, though not all of them. The sample yields about 44,000 clones, about 70% seen once. Germline CDR1 is SGHDN and CDR2 is FVKESK. The V and J ends lost 4 bases and 0 bases respectively, with 10 bases between them. This CDR3 comprises 14 residues. The TCR sequence derives from a human donor with chronic lymphocytic leukemia. This chain links TRBV14 with TRBJ2-7, with a tentative D call TRBD2 (6 bases). Sequenced here: PBMCs, sampled after 12 months of ibrutinib treatment. This chain's CDR3 is CASSPDGSSYEQYF. The CDR3 DNA reads TGTGCCAGCAGCCCAGACGGGAGCTCCTACGAGCAGTACTTC.